Listed here are 27 T cell receptor beta chains from one sample, sequenced in a study of T cell responses to AZD1222 COVID-19 vaccine. Sequenced by immunoSEQ multiplex PCR; TCRdb stores in-frame clones only, minus some. This sample has roughly 170,000 clones; about 90% occur once, and the top ten carry 1.5% to 2%. The source was peripheral blood, collected on day 0 of AZD1222 vaccination. The receptors stem from an adult in good health.

The chain has TRBV19 and TRBJ2-5; D is perhaps TRBD2 (6 bases). V was cut by 7 bases and J by 4 bases, with 16 bases left in between. Germline values: CDR1 LNHDA, CDR2 SQIVND (reference sequence). The CDR3 is made up of 14 amino acids. The CDR3 region is CASTWSGGVETQYF. The CDR3 nucleotides read TGTGCCAGTACCTGGTCGGGCGGGGTAGAGACCCAGTACTTC.

The J gene is TRBJ1-1, the V gene TRBV6-2 or TRBV6-3; D is uncertain. The CDR3 has 14 residues. Germline V lookup: CDR1 MNHEY, CDR2 SVGEGT. V gave up 0 bases and J gave up 0 bases, with 5 bases separating them. CDR3: CASSYSIMNTEAFF. DNA for the CDR3: TGTGCCAGCAGTTACTCGATAATGAACACTGAAGCTTTCTTT.

V gene TRBV28 combines with J gene TRBJ1-2, with D tentatively TRBD1 (5 bases). The germline V gene has CDR1 MDHEN and CDR2 SYDVKM. The CDR3 totals 13 residues. The V and J ends lost 11 bases and 4 bases respectively, with 17 bases between them. The CDR3 DNA sequence: TGTGCCGCCGAAGGGGTCTCCAGCTATGGCTACACCTTC. It specifies CAAEGVSSYGYTF.

The rearrangement uses TRBV12-3 or TRBV12-4 and TRBJ2-1; a possible D gene is TRBD1 (6 bases). This CDR3 region has 13 residues. Trimming took off 3 bases at V and 7 bases at J, with 10 bases between the two ends. This chain's CDR3 is CASSFPGVNEQFF. The CDR3 DNA reads as TGTGCCAGCAGTTTCCCAGGGGTGAATGAGCAGTTCTTC.

The rearrangement joins TRBV27 to TRBJ1-2; TRBD1 might be the D (6 bases). CDR3 length equals 14 residues. Germline V gene sequence: CDR1 MNHEY, CDR2 SMNVEV (reference sequence). V was trimmed by 2 bases and J by 4 bases, leaving 11 bases between them. Here the CDR3 reads CASSLGGAGYGYTF. Here the CDR3 DNA reads TGTGCCAGCAGTTTAGGGGGCGCCGGCTATGGCTACACCTTC.

The chain couples TRBV7-6 to TRBJ2-1, with TRBD2 matching 12 bases. The CDR3 covers 15 residues. Germline V gives CDR1 SGHVS, CDR2 FNYEAQ. V lost 5 bases, J lost 9 bases, and 8 bases stayed unmatched. The chain's CDR3 is CASSLLAGGFPEQFF. CDR3 coding DNA: TGTGCCAGCAGCCTACTAGCGGGAGGTTTTCCTGAGCAGTTCTTC.

The V and J genes are TRBV15 and TRBJ2-5, with a weak D call TRBD1 (6 bases). Germline-derived CDR1 and CDR2 are LNHNV and YYDKDF (reference sequence). V shed 3 bases and J shed 2 bases, with 13 bases lying between them. This CDR3 contains 15 residues. CDR3 nucleotide sequence: TGTGCCACCAGCAGTCCACAGGGACCTCAAGAGACCCAGTACTTC. Its protein product is CATSSPQGPQETQYF.

V is TRBV6-5 and J is TRBJ1-5; D is ambiguous. This CDR3 has 13 amino acids. From germline, CDR1 is MNHEY and CDR2 SVGAGI. V dropped 6 bases and J dropped 5 bases, with 11 bases sitting between them. The CDR3 sequence: CASRGRDYQPQHF. The CDR3 DNA follows: TGTGCCAGCAGGGGGAGGGATTATCAGCCCCAGCATTTT.

The J gene is TRBJ1-3, the V gene TRBV30; D is possibly TRBD1 (6 bases). The CDR3 sequence is 11 residues long. Trimming stripped 8 bases from V and 4 bases from J, with 9 bases between. Germline-derived CDR1 and CDR2 are GTSNPN and SVGIG (reference sequence). The CDR3 region is CALDRGNTIYF. The CDR3 DNA reads as TGTGCCCTTGACAGGGGAAACACCATATATTTT.

This clone was detected once. V usage is TRBV5-8 and J usage is TRBJ2-2; 8 bases fit TRBD1. Trimming cost V 9 bases and J 5 bases; bases outside gene matches: 9. This CDR3 contains 14 residues. Germline CDR1 SGHTS, CDR2 YDEGEE. The DNA of the CDR3 is TGTGCCACCCCAGGGGGCGTATGGACCGGGGAGCTGTTTTTT. Translated: CATPGGVWTGELFF.

The chain carries TRBV5-4 and TRBJ1-1; 7 bases map to TRBD1. Trimming took 4 bases from V and 0 from J; bases not matched to a gene: 9. The CDR3 has 16 residues. Germline V gene data show CDR1 as SGHNT and CDR2 as YYREEE (reference sequence). CDR3 bases: TGTGCCAGCAGCCCCGGGAGGGGGCTTGTGAACACTGAAGCTTTCTTT. It specifies CASSPGRGLVNTEAFF. Variable domain in full (rest from reference TRBV5-4 and TRBJ1-1): ETGVTQSPTHLIKTRGQQVTLRCSSQSGHNTVSWYQQALGQGPQFIFQYYREEENGRGNFPPRFSGLQFPNYSSELNVNALELDDSALYLCASSPGRGLVNTEAFFGQGTRLTVV.

The count of this clone is one. In DNA form, the CDR3 reads TGTGCCGGGGCCACCGGGACAGGGTACAATGAGCAGTTCTTC. Translated: CAGATGTGYNEQFF. The rearrangement joins TRBV28 to TRBJ2-1; the match to TRBD1 covers 9 bases. The germline gives CDR1 MDHEN, CDR2 SYDVKM. V lost 11 bases to trimming and J lost 4 bases; unmatched junction nucleotides: 9. The CDR3 covers 14 residues.

The J gene is TRBJ1-6, the V gene TRBV27, with 7 bases identical to TRBD1. Germline V gene sequence: CDR1 MNHEY, CDR2 SMNVEV (reference sequence). This CDR3 contains 15 residues. Trimming at V came to 6 bases and at J to 7 bases, leaving 9 bases not matched to a gene. CDR3 region: CASSFMTGINSPLHF. Written as DNA, the CDR3 is TGTGCCAGCAGCTTTATGACAGGGATCAATTCACCCCTCCACTTT.

V gene TRBV10-2 combines with J gene TRBJ1-6; tentatively, D is TRBD1 (5 bases). The germline V and J ends were trimmed by 0 bases and 5 bases, with 11 bases remaining between them. Germline V gene sequence: CDR1 WSHSY, CDR2 SAAADI. This CDR3 comprises 16 residues. CDR3 in DNA: TGCGCCAGCAGTGAGTCTGGGGGGAGCGATAATTCACCCCTCCACTTT. It encodes CASSESGGSDNSPLHF.

The chain carries TRBV7-9 and TRBJ1-5; D unresolved. The germline V gene encodes CDR1 SEHNR and CDR2 FQNEAQ (reference sequence). The CDR3 extends over 14 amino acids. V was clipped by 3 bases and J by 0 bases, with 6 bases between them. The CDR3 DNA reads TGTGCCAGCAGCTTCCAATATAGCAATCAGCCCCAGCATTTT. This sequence encodes CASSFQYSNQPQHF.

The chain joins TRBV5-4 to TRBJ1-5; D uncertain. Trimming removed 0 bases from V and 5 bases from J, with 6 bases in between. The germline gives CDR1 SGHNT, CDR2 YYREEE (reference sequence). The CDR3 covers 13 residues. CDR3 nucleotides: TGTGCCAGCAGCTTGGACAGCTATCAGCCCCAGCATTTT. Encoded protein: CASSLDSYQPQHF.

CDR3 loop: CASSPAGTSDYEQYF. In DNA form, the CDR3 reads TGTGCCAGCAGCCCAGCAGGGACTAGCGACTACGAGCAGTACTTC. The chain uses TRBV7-2 and TRBJ2-7, with 10 bases that match TRBD2. V was clipped by 5 bases and J by 3 bases; unmatched bases: 7. The CDR3 length is 15 residues. The germline CDR1 and CDR2 sequences are SGHTA and FQGNSA.

V is TRBV5-4 and J is TRBJ2-7, with a tentative D call TRBD2 (6 bases). CDR1 is SGHNT and CDR2 is YYREEE in the germline V gene (reference sequence). V lost 0 bases, J lost 10 bases, and 11 bases lay in between. This CDR3 is 12 amino acids long. CDR3 DNA sequence: TGTGCCAGCAGCTTGGCCGGGGGTGGCCAGTACTTC. This translates into CASSLAGGGQYF.

This clone was counted between two and nine times. The CDR3 region is CASSIGQGANYEQYF. As DNA, the CDR3 is TGTGCCAGTAGTATAGGTCAGGGGGCGAACTACGAGCAGTACTTC. V usage is TRBV19 and J usage is TRBJ2-7, with 8 bases lining up with TRBD1. V shed 1 base and J 3 bases; nucleotides not matched to a gene: 5. In germline, CDR1 is LNHDA, CDR2 SQIVND (reference sequence). The CDR3 has 15 residues.

The V call is TRBV4-1, the J call TRBJ2-7; TRBD1 agrees at 7 bases. The germline gives CDR1 MGHRA, CDR2 YSYEKL. Unmatched junction bases numbered 12, after V lost 6 bases and J lost 4 bases. The CDR3 covers 15 residues. CDR3 sequence (DNA): TGCGCCAGCAGTGAGAGGAACAGGGGTGATTACGAGCAGTACTTC. Protein product: CASSERNRGDYEQYF.

In DNA form, the CDR3 reads TGTGCCACCAGCAGAGCGGGGGGGCGCTCCTACGAGCAGTACTTC. Its translation: CATSRAGGRSYEQYF. This chain uses TRBV15 with TRBJ2-7, with 8 bases matching TRBD2. The CDR3 contains 15 residues. Germline CDR1 and CDR2: LNHNV and YYDKDF (reference sequence). The J segment lost 0 bases and the V segment lost 1 base, leaving 2 bases of the junction unmatched.

V gene TRBV7-2 combines with J gene TRBJ2-7; 10 bases align to TRBD2. The germline gives CDR1 SGHTA, CDR2 FQGNSA. V shed 10 bases and J 4 bases; nucleotides not matched to a gene: 7. This CDR3 comprises 13 residues. CDR3 sequence (DNA): TGTGCCACCGCTACTAGCGGGGCTTACGAGCAGTACTTC. Its translation is CATATSGAYEQYF.

The rearrangement uses TRBV7-9 and TRBJ1-1; D is undetermined. CDR3 size: 13 residues. Trimming took 4 bases from V and 5 from J, leaving 11 bases between them. In germline, CDR1 is SEHNR, CDR2 FQNEAQ (reference sequence). The CDR3 spells CASSSQGRTEAFF. In DNA form, the CDR3 reads TGTGCCAGCAGCTCTCAAGGGAGGACTGAAGCTTTCTTT.

This chain uses TRBV19 with TRBJ1-1; 8 nucleotides match TRBD1. The CDR3 contains 16 residues. V shed 3 bases, J shed 0 bases, and the junction held 6 bases outside the gene matches. Germline CDR1 and CDR2: LNHDA and SQIVND (reference sequence). This CDR3 is CASSMQGANVNTEAFF. In nucleotides, the CDR3 is TGTGCCAGTAGTATGCAGGGGGCGAATGTGAACACTGAAGCTTTCTTT. Full variable domain (remainder filled in from reference TRBV19 and TRBJ1-1): DGGITQSPKYLFRKEGQNVTLSCEQNLNHDAMYWYRQDPGQGLRLIYYSQIVNDFQKGDIAEGYSVSREKKESFPLTVTSAQKNPTAFYLCASSMQGANVNTEAFFGQGTRLTVV.

CDR3 region: CSVEGGTGDNYGYTF. The CDR3 DNA follows: TGCAGCGTTGAGGGAGGGACAGGCGATAACTATGGCTACACCTTC. J is TRBJ1-2 and V is TRBV29-1; 8 nucleotides align to TRBD1. After removal of 3 bases from V and 1 base from J, the junction contained 7 bases not matched to a gene. The CDR3 sequence is 15 residues long. The germline V gene has CDR1 SQVTM and CDR2 ANQGSEA.

This sequence joins TRBV3-1 (or the pseudogene TRBV3-2) and TRBJ1-2, with D possibly matching TRBD1 (5 bases). The germline V gene has CDR1 LGHDT and CDR2 YNNKEL (reference sequence). V lost 3 bases, J lost 7 bases, and 9 bases lay in between. The CDR3 is 12 amino acids. In nucleotides, the CDR3 is TGTGCCAGCAGCCAGGGGCAGCGTGGCTACACCTTC. It yields the protein CASSQGQRGYTF.

The rearrangement links TRBV24-1 to TRBJ1-5; perhaps TRBD1 as D (5 bases). V was pared by 4 bases and J by 7 bases, with 16 bases between. Germline V gene lookup returns CDR1 KGHDR and CDR2 SFDVKD. The CDR3 spans 15 residues. In DNA form, the CDR3 reads TGTGCCACCAGTGAGGATGAGGGCTCAGGGCAGCCCCAGCATTTT. Translated: CATSEDEGSGQPQHF.